This TCR beta chain was sequenced in a study of cytomegalovirus exposure and HLA in healthy donors. Primers included in the PCR were 60 Vbeta and 13 Jbeta primers. Profiling relied on immunoSEQ multiplex PCR, and the TCRdb table lists in-frame clones only, not all of them. Reported are 180,000 or so clones; the ten largest clones contain less than 0.85%. Donors were ostensibly healthy at sampling, although undocumented immune exposures were probable. J lost 5 bases, V lost 8 bases, and 8 bases had no gene match. Germline V lookup: CDR1 SQVTM, CDR2 ANQGSEA. The CDR3 has 13 amino acids. Comment on this clone: As yet, its antigen is unknown.

Findings and limits, study-wide: More clonal expansion characterized HLA-associated TCR beta chains than equally common others in a later analysis. Data from an earlier analysis indicated that most TCR beta V segments were productive either about 87% or about 30% of the time.

Specimen: PBMCs. This clonotype was sampled from a boy aged 5-17 years in good health and CMV-seronegative. The V and J genes are TRBV29-1 and TRBJ2-5, with 10 positions matching TRBD2. Here the CDR3 DNA reads TGCAGCACCGACTCGACTAGCGGGGAGACCCAGTACTTC. Amino acid sequence: CSTDSTSGETQYF.